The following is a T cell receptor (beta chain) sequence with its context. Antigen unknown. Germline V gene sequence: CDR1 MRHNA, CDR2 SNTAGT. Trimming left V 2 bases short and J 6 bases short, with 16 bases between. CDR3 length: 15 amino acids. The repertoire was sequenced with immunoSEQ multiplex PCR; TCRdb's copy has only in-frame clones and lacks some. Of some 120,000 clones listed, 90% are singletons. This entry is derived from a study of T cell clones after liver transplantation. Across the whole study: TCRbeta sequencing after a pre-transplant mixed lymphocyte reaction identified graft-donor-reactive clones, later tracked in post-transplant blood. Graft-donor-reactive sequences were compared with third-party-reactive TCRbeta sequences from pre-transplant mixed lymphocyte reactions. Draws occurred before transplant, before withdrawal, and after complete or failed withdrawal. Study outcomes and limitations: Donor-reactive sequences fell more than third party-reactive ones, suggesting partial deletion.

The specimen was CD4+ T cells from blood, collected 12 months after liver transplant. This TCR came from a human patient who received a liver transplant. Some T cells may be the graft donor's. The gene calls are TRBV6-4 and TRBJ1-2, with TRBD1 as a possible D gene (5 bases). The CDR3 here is CASSDRGGRVDGYTF. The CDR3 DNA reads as TGTGCCAGCAGTGACCGCGGGGGAAGGGTTGATGGCTACACCTTC.